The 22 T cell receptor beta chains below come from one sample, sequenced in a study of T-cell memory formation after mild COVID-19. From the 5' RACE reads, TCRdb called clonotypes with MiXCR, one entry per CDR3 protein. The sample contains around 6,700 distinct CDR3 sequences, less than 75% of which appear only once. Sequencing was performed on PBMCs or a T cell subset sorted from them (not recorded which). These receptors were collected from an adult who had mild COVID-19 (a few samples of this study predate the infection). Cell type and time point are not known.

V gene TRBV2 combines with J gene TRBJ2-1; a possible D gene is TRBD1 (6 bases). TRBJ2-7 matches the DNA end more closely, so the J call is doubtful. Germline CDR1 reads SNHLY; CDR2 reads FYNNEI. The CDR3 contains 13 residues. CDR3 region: CASSLRQADEQYF. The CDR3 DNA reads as TGTGCCAGCAGTCTCCGACAGGCCGACGAGCAGTACTTC.

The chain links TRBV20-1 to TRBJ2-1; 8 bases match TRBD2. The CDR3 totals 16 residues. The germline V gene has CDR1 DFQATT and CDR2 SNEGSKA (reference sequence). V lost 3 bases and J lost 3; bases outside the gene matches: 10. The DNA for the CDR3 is TGCAGTGCTAGGGGGAGCGGGAGAGATATCTACAATGAGCAGTTCTTC. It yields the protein CSARGSGRDIYNEQFF.

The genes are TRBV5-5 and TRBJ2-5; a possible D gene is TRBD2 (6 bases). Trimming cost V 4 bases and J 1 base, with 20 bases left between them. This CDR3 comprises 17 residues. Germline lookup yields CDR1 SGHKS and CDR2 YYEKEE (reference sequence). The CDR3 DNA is TGTGCCAGCAGCCCGATAGGGGAATTGACTAGCCAAGAGACCCAGTACTTC. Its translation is CASSPIGELTSQETQYF.

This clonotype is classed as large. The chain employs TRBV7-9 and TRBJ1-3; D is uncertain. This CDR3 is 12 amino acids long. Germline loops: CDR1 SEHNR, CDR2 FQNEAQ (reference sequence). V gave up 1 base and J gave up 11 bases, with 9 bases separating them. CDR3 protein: CASSLGPVAIYF. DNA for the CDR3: TGTGCCAGCAGCTTAGGCCCAGTCGCCATATATTTT. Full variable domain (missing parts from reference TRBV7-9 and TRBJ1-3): DTGVSQNPRHKITKRGQNVTFRCDPISEHNRLYWYRQTLGQGPEFLTYFQNEAQLEKSRLLSDRFSAERPKGSFSTLEIQRTEQGDSAMYLCASSLGPVAIYFGEGSWLTVV.

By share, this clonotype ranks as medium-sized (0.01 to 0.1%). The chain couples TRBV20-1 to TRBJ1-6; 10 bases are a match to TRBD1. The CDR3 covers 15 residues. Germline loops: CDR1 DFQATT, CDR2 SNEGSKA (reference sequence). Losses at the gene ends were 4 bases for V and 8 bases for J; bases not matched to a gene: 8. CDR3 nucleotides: TGCAGTGCTACCTCCAGCGGGACAGGGGATTCACCCCTCCACTTT. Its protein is CSATSSGTGDSPLHF.

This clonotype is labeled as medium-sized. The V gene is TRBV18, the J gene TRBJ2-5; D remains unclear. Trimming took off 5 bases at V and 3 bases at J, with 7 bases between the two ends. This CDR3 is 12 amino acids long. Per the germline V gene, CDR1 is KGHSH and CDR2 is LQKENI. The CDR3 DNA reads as TGTGCCAGCTCAAGTCAGGAAGAGACCCAGTACTTC. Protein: CASSSQEETQYF.

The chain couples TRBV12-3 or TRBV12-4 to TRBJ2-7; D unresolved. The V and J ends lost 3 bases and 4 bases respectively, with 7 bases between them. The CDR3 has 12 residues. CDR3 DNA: TGTGCCAGCAGTTTCGGGCAATACGAGCAGTACTTC. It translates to CASSFGQYEQYF.

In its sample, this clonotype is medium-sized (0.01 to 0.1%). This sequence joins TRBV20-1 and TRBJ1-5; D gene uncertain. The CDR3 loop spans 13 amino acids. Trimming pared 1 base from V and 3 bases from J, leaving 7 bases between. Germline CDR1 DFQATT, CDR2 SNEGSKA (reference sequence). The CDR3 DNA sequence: TGCAGTGCTAGAGTAACCCTCAATCAGCCCCAGCATTTT. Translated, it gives CSARVTLNQPQHF.

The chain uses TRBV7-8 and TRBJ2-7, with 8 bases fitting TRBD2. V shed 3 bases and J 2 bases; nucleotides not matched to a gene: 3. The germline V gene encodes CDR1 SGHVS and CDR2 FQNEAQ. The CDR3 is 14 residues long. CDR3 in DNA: TGTGCCAGCAGCTTGGGTAGCGGGGCCTACGAGCAGTACTTC. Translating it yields CASSLGSGAYEQYF. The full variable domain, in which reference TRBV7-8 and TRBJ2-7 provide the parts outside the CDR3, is GAGVSQSPRYKVAKRGQDVALRCDPISGHVSLFWYQQALGQGPEFLTYFQNEAQLDKSGLPSDRFFAERPEGSVSTLKIQRTQQEDSAVYLCASSLGSGAYEQYFGPGTRLTVT.

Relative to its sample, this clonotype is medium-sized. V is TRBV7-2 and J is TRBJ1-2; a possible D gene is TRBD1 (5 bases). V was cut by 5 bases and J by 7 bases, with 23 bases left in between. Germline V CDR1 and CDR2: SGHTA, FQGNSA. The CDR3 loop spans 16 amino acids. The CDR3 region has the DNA TGTGCCAGCAGCCCCGGGACCAACTCTCCTTACGGTGGCTACACCTTC. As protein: CASSPGTNSPYGGYTF.

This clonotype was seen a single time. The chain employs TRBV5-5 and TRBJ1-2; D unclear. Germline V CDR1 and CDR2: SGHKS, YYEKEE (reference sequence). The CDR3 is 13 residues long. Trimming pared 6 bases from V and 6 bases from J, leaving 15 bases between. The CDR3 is CASTGRRLDGYTF. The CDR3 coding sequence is TGTGCCAGCACTGGGAGGCGTCTGGATGGCTACACCTTC.

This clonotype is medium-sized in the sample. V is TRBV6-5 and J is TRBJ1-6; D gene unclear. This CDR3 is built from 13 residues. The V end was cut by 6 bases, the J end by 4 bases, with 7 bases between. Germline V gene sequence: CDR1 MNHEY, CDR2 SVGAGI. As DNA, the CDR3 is TGTGCCAGCAGAAAAGGTTATAATTCACCCCTCCACTTT. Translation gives CASRKGYNSPLHF.

CDR3 sequence (DNA): TGTGCCTGGAGTGTATTGCTCTCCTACAATGAGCAGTTCTTC. Translating it yields CAWSVLLSYNEQFF. The V and J genes are TRBV30 and TRBJ2-1; the D is unclear. Germline lookup yields CDR1 GTSNPN and CDR2 SVGIG (reference sequence). The CDR3 has 14 residues. V lost 0 bases and J lost 0, with 6 bases in between.

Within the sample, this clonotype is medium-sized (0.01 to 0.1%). CDR3 sequence (DNA): TGTGCCAGCAGTTCCACCGGGAGGACCTATGGCTACACCTTC. It specifies CASSSTGRTYGYTF. The chain carries TRBV7-9 and TRBJ1-2; D gene unclear. V lost 6 bases, J lost 4 bases, and 15 bases lay in between. Germline values: CDR1 SEHNR, CDR2 FQNEAQ (reference sequence). CDR3 size: 14 residues.

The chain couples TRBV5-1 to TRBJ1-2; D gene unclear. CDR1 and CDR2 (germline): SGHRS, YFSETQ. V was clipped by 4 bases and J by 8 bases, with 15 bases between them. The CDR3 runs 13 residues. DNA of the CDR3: TGCGCCAGCAGCCCTGAGATCGTACCGGGCTACACCTTC. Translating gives CASSPEIVPGYTF. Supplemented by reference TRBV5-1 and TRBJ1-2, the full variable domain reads KAGVTQTPRYLIKTRGQQVTLSCSPISGHRSVSWYQQTPGQGLQFLFEYFSETQRNKGNFPGRFSGRQFSNSRSEMNVSTLELGDSALYLCASSPEIVPGYTFGSGTRLTVV.

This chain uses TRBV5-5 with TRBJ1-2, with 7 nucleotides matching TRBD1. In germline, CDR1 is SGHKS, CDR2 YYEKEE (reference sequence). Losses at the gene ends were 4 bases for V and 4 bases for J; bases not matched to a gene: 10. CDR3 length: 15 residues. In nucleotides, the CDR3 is TGTGCCAGCAGCCGACAGGGAAGGGAGCTCTATGGCTACACCTTC. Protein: CASSRQGRELYGYTF.

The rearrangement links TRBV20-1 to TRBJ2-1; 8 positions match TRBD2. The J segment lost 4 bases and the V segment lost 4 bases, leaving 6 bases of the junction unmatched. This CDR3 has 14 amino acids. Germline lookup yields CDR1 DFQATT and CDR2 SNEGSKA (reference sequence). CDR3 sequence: CSAKAGAAYNEQFF. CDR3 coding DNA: TGCAGTGCTAAAGCGGGGGCCGCATACAATGAGCAGTTCTTC.

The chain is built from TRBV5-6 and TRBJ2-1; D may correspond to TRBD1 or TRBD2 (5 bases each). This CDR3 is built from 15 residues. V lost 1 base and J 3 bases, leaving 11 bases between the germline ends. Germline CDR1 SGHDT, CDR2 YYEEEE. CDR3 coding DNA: TGTGCCAGCAGCTTGACCGGGGACGGCTACAATGAGCAGTTCTTC. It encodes CASSLTGDGYNEQFF.

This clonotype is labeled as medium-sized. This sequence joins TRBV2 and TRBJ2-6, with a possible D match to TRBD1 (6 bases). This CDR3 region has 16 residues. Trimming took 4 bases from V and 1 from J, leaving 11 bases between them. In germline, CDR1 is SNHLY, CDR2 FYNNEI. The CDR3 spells CASSAYDRSGANVLTF. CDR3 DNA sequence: TGTGCCAGCAGTGCATATGACAGGTCTGGGGCCAACGTCCTGACTTTC.

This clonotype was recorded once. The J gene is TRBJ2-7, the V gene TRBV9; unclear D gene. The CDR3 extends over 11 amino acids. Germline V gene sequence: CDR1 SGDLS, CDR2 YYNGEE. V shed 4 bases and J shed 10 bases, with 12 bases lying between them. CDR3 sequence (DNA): TGTGCCAGCAGCCCCGGAACGATTCAGTACTTC. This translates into CASSPGTIQYF.

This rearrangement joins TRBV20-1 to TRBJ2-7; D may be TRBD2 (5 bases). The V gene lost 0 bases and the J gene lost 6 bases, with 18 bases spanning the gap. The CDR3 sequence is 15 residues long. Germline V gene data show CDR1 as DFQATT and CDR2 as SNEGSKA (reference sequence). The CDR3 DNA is TGCAGTGCTAGAGAGGGCTCGGGAATGTATCGCGAGCAGTACGTC. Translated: CSAREGSGMYREQYV.

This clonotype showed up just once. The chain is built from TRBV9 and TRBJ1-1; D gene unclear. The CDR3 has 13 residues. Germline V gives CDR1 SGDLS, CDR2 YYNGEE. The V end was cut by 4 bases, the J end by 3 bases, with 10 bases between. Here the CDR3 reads CASSPRSDTEAFF. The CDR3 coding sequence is TGTGCCAGCAGCCCCCGGTCGGACACTGAAGCTTTCTTT.